The sequence of this TCR beta chain was determined in a study of cytomegalovirus exposure and HLA in healthy donors. Germline CDR1 reads SGHTA; CDR2 reads FQGTGA. CDR3 length: 15 residues. Trimming removed 2 bases from V and 6 bases from J; junction bases left unmatched: 3. This clone was found once. PCR primers comprised 60 Vbeta and 13 Jbeta primers. Clones were sequenced by immunoSEQ multiplex PCR, and TCRdb holds only the in-frame ones, with some missing. The sample contains approximately 85,000 clones, 55% to 85% of which appear only once. Sequencing was done on a sample of PBMCs. The chain uses TRBV7-3 and TRBJ1-6; TRBD1 matches at 8 bases. This receptor was taken from a woman aged 40 to 50 in good health and CMV-seropositive. The CDR3 region is CASSLLGQGNSPLHF. CDR3 nucleotides: TGTGCCAGCAGCTTATTAGGACAGGGTAATTCACCCCTCCACTTT.